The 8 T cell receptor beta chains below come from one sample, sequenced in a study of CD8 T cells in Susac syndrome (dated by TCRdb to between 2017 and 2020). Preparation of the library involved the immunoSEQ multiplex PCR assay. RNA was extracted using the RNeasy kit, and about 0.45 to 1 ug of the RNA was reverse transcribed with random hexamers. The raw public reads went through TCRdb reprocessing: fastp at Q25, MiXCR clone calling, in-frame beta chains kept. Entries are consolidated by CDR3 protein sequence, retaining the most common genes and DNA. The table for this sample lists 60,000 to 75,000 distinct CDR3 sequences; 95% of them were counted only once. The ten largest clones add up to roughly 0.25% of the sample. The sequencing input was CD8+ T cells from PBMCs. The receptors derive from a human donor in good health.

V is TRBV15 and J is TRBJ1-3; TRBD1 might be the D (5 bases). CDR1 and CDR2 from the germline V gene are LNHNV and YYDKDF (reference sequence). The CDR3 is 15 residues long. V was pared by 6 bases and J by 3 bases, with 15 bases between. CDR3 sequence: CATSPEWGSGNTIYF. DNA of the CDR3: TGTGCCACCAGTCCCGAATGGGGGAGTGGAAACACCATATATTTT.

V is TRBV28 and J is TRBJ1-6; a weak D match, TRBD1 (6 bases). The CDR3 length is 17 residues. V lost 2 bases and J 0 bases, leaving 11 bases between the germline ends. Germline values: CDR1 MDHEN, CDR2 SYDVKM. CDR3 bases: TGTGCCAGCAGTTTAAGGGACACCAGCTCCTATAATTCACCCCTCCACTTT. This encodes CASSLRDTSSYNSPLHF.

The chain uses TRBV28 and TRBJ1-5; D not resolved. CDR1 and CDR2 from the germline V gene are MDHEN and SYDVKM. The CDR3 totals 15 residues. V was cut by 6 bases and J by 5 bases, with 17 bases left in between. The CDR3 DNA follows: TGTGCCAGCAGCTCCGGCTTCGCTCGGTATCAGCCCCAGCATTTT. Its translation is CASSSGFARYQPQHF.

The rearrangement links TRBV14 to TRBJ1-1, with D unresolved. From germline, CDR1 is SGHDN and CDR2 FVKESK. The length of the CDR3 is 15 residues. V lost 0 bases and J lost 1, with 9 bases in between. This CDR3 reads CASSQDVGWNTEAFF. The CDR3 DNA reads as TGTGCCAGCAGCCAAGATGTGGGATGGAACACTGAAGCTTTCTTT.

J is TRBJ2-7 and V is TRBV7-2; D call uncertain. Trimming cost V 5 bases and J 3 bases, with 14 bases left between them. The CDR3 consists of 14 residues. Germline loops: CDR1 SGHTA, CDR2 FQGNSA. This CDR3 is CASSTQLRNYEQYF. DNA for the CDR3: TGTGCCAGCAGCACCCAGCTCCGGAACTACGAGCAGTACTTC.

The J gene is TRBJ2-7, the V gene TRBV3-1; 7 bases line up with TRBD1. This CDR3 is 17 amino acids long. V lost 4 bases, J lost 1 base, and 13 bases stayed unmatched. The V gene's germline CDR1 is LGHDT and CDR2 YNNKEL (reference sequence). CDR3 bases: TGTGCCAGCAGCCTCAAAGAGGCCCTACAGGGGTCCTACGAGCAGTACGTC. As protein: CASSLKEALQGSYEQYV.

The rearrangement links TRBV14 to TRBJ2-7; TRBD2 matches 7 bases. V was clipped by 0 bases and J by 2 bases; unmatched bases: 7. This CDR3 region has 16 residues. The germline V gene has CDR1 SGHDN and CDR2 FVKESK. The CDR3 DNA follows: TGTGCCAGCAGCCAAGATCCGAGCGGGGTAACCTACGAGCAGTACTTC. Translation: CASSQDPSGVTYEQYF.

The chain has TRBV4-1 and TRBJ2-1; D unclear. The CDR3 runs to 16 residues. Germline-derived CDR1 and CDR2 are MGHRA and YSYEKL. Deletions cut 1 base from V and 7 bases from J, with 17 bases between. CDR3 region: CASSQGTSLDGNEQFF. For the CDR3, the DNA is TGCGCCAGCAGCCAAGGTACCTCGCTCGATGGGAATGAGCAGTTCTTC.